This TCR beta chain was sequenced during a study of T cell responses to AZD1222 COVID-19 vaccine. TCRdb's table, derived via immunoSEQ multiplex PCR, lists solely in-frame clones and lacks some. The sample yields approximately 180,000 clones, around 88% seen once. This clone was observed a single time. Germline V gene lookup returns CDR1 SGHVS and CDR2 FQNEAQ. Trimming pared 7 bases from V and 1 base from J, leaving 10 bases between. The CDR3 runs 13 residues. The chain has TRBV7-8 and TRBJ1-1; the D is unclear. This specimen consisted of peripheral blood, obtained on day 0 of AZD1222 vaccination. This receptor was obtained from an adult in good health. CDR3 DNA: TGTGCCAGCACCCCGTTGAGGAACACTGAAGCTTTCTTT. It encodes CASTPLRNTEAFF.